A selection of T cell receptor beta chains follows, all from one sample in a study of blood T cells in healthy people across ages. TCRdb re-analysed the 5' RACE reads in MiXCR, keeping a single row per CDR3 protein. The sample has approximately 1,700,000 distinct CDR3 sequences, about 39% seen once; the top ten hold roughly 23%. What was sequenced was blood. The receptors derive from a human donor in good health. CDR3s leave out the opening cysteine and the closing phenylalanine or tryptophan. Clone size appears in some rows only: once, few, many, or a class for an expanded clone.

clone_size	v_call	j_call	cdr3_length	cdr3_aa
NA	TRBV27	TRBJ2-7	11	ASSFGPYYEQY
few	TRBV28	TRBJ2-7	11	ASSFGRFYEQY
NA	TRBV7-2	TRBJ2-3	15	ASSLGTSGSAGYTQY
NA	TRBV7-3	TRBJ2-2	11	ASSFSVTGELF
NA	TRBV12-5	TRBJ1-1	12	ASGLGAYNTEAF
NA	TRBV6-5	TRBJ2-1	18	ASSYSSGSGSIASYNEQF
NA	TRBV7-2	TRBJ1-2	14	ASSLRVTQGDYGYT
few	TRBV6-2/TRBV6-3	TRBJ2-1	13	ASSTGQGIYNEQF
NA	TRBV4-1	TRBJ2-7	14	ASSQVPGGNSYEQY
NA	TRBV28	TRBJ2-7	9	ASSPFGDQY
few	TRBV10-2	TRBJ1-1	10	ASRDSFHEAF
once	TRBV20-1	NA	14	SALALFGGKEETQY
NA	TRBV4-2	TRBJ1-5	12	ASSQAGENQPQH
few	TRBV4-2	TRBJ1-2	14	ASSQAVVRGDYGYT
NA	TRBV7-7	NA	11	ASSLTPSGEQY
NA	TRBV4-3	NA	13	ASSQGTGVGDEQY
NA	TRBV15	TRBJ2-5	11	ATSTIAGETQY
few	TRBV7-9	TRBJ2-1	13	ASSFLAGGLDEQF
many	TRBV29-1	TRBJ1-2	10	SVEGQGHGYT
NA	TRBV12-3/TRBV12-4	TRBJ2-3	9	ASVGTDTQY
NA	TRBV19	TRBJ1-5	15	ASSLNPGHLSNQPQH
few	TRBV10-3	TRBJ2-7	11	AISESEVYEQY
once	TRBV5-1	TRBJ1-6	13	AGRGTGGTNSPLH
few	TRBV4-3	TRBJ2-1	14	ASSQRGTGSYNEQF
few	TRBV20-1	TRBJ1-1	14	SARGQGVIWNTEAF
NA	TRBV5-1	TRBJ2-1	13	ASSLGAIAENEQF
many	TRBV29-1	TRBJ2-6	11	SVRTAGANVLT
NA	TRBV7-9	TRBJ2-3	11	ASSLPGLLSQY
once	TRBV5-1	TRBJ1-1	12	ASSLGGSPGEAF
NA	TRBV5-1	TRBJ1-1	12	ASSLENQNTEAF
NA	TRBV9	TRBJ2-3	14	ASSLRTSGRTDTQY
NA	TRBV28	TRBJ1-1	9	ASSHYSHSF
few	TRBV5-1	TRBJ2-1	15	ASSLTSGGASFSEQF
once	TRBV2	TRBJ2-3	13	ASRKGGTYTDTQY
once	TRBV5-5	TRBJ1-2	15	ASSPTRGLISGDGYT
NA	TRBV4-1	TRBJ2-1	13	ASRFSSGGTNEQF
many	TRBV12-3/TRBV12-4	TRBJ2-3	11	ASSLGGKDTQY
NA	TRBV7-2	TRBJ2-3	14	ASSLAGLASSDTQY
NA	TRBV28	TRBJ1-2	15	ASSLLVGLGANYGYT
few	TRBV4-3	TRBJ2-3	15	ASSQDLSGGYTDTQY
NA	TRBV7-9	TRBJ2-1	15	DSSPSLPGQGVGEQF
few	TRBV7-2	TRBJ1-2	13	ASSLDQLPNYGYT
NA	TRBV9	TRBJ2-1	13	ASSPGTRNINEQF
NA	TRBV20-1	TRBJ1-2	11	SARGQEVYGYT
few	TRBV27	TRBJ2-4	10	ASMDRGDIQY
few	TRBV10-3	TRBJ2-1	13	AISPTGQGNNEQF
NA	TRBV12-3/TRBV12-4	TRBJ2-1	11	ASSLSWGGEQF
few	TRBV7-2	TRBJ1-6	13	ASSLVGVGNSPLH
NA	TRBV2	TRBJ2-3	11	ASSGLLSDTQY
NA	TRBV7-2	TRBJ1-2	13	ASSLRGQGRYGYT
few	TRBV7-9	TRBJ1-1	13	ASSLTGRMGTEAF